The entry that follows covers one TCR beta chain sequence. Expressed TCRB transcripts were sequenced because the entire RNA isolate underwent reverse transcription. The protocol was immunoSEQ multiplex PCR, while the TCRdb copy is restricted to in-frame clones and leaves out a portion. The sample lists 200,000 to 250,000 clones; about 9.3% were seen once. This sample is part of a study of beta chain features in type 1 diabetes. In germline, CDR1 is MNHNS, CDR2 SASEGT. V was trimmed by 7 bases and J by 0 bases, leaving 13 bases between them. The CDR3 extends over 15 amino acids. This chain links TRBV6-1 with TRBJ2-1, with a possible D match to TRBD2 (6 bases). The TCR comes from a young woman in good health. The material sequenced was naive CD4+ T cells from blood. The CDR3 protein is CASTAGSSSYNEQFF. The CDR3 nucleotides read TGTGCCAGCACTGCGGGGAGCAGCTCCTACAATGAGCAGTTCTTC.